Presented here are 17 T cell receptor beta chains from one specimen sequenced in a study of blood T cell repertoires in COVID-19. Clones were sequenced by immunoSEQ multiplex PCR, and TCRdb holds only the in-frame ones, with some missing. The data show under 30,000 clones, 60% to 80% seen once. The sequenced sample was peripheral blood. These receptors were taken from an older woman with acute or convalescent COVID-19.

The chain joins TRBV5-1 to TRBJ2-7; D possibly corresponds to TRBD1 (6 bases). V lost 1 base and J lost 2, with 25 bases in between. Germline CDR1 and CDR2: SGHRS and YFSETQ. The CDR3 contains 19 residues. The CDR3 DNA follows: TGCGCCAGCAGCTTGTATGGGCAGGGGCAAACAACCAGCGCCTACGAGCAGTACTTC. It encodes CASSLYGQGQTTSAYEQYF.

This rearrangement joins TRBV7-3 to TRBJ2-1, with 11 bases that match TRBD2. The CDR3 covers 16 residues. The ends lost 4 bases at V and 3 bases at J; junction bases unmatched: 5. Germline V CDR1 and CDR2: SGHTA, FQGTGA. The CDR3 region has the DNA TGTGCCAGCAGCTCAGGACTAGCGGGCTTCTACAATGAGCAGTTCTTC. Its translation: CASSSGLAGFYNEQFF.

This clone was counted a few times. This chain connects TRBV20-1 to TRBJ2-5, with TRBD2 matching over 9 bases. Germline values: CDR1 DFQATT, CDR2 SNEGSKA (reference sequence). Germline trimming cut 3 bases from V and 5 bases from J; bases unmatched to any gene: 10. The CDR3 runs to 15 residues. The CDR3 is CSASEAGGVSETQYF. The CDR3 DNA is TGCAGTGCTAGTGAGGCGGGAGGGGTGTCGGAGACCCAGTACTTC.

The chain recombines TRBV7-3 with TRBJ2-3; 15 bases line up with TRBD2. Germline V CDR1 and CDR2: SGHTA, FQGTGA. This CDR3 has 16 amino acids. Unmatched junction bases numbered 5, after V lost 6 bases and J lost 4 bases. CDR3 protein: CASSRTSGGAPDTQYF. The CDR3 DNA sequence: TGTGCCAGCAGTCGGACTAGCGGGGGGGCCCCAGATACGCAGTATTTT.

The V gene is TRBV28, the J gene TRBJ2-1, with 11 bases that match TRBD2. V lost 6 bases and J lost 5; bases outside the gene matches: 9. CDR3 length: 16 amino acids. Looked up from germline, CDR1 is MDHEN and CDR2 is SYDVKM. CDR3 sequence (DNA): TGTGCCAGCAGCAGCACTAGCGGGAGAAGGGACAATGAGCAGTTCTTC. This codes for CASSSTSGRRDNEQFF.

The J gene is TRBJ2-5, the V gene TRBV5-1; D is unresolved. Germline V gene sequence: CDR1 SGHRS, CDR2 YFSETQ. The CDR3 is made up of 15 amino acids. Between the trimmed V and J ends, which lost 0 bases and 3 bases, there was a span of 12 bases. The CDR3 DNA reads as TGCGCCAGCAGCTTGGGGGCCCTCAGTAAAGAGACCCAGTACTTC. This gives the protein CASSLGALSKETQYF.

The rearrangement joins TRBV19 to TRBJ1-5; a weak D match, TRBD1 (6 bases). Between the trimmed V and J ends, which lost 7 bases and 4 bases, there was a span of 14 bases. Germline V CDR1 and CDR2: LNHDA, SQIVND (reference sequence). This CDR3 comprises 14 residues. CDR3 residues: CASTTLGANQPQHF. The CDR3 nucleotides are TGTGCCAGTACCACCCTGGGGGCTAATCAGCCCCAGCATTTT.

CDR3 bases: TGTGCCACCAGCAGAGGTACCGGGACAGGACCCTCTGAGACCCAGTACTTC. It codes for CATSRGTGTGPSETQYF. The chain uses TRBV15 and TRBJ2-5; 8 nucleotides match TRBD1. The CDR3 consists of 17 residues. Germline CDR1 and CDR2: LNHNV and YYDKDF (reference sequence). Trimming at V came to 1 base and at J to 5 bases, leaving 12 bases not matched to a gene. Supplemented by reference TRBV15 and TRBJ2-5, the full variable domain reads DAMVIQNPRYQVTQFGKPVTLSCSQTLNHNVMYWYQQKSSQAPKLLFHYYDKDFNNEADTPDNFQSRRPNTSFCFLDIRSPGLGDTAMYLCATSRGTGTGPSETQYFGPGTRLLVL.

The V and J genes are TRBV7-2 and TRBJ2-5; D is perhaps TRBD1 (6 bases). The CDR3 is made up of 13 amino acids. With 2 bases removed from V and 3 bases from J, the gap between germline ends came to 7 bases. CDR1 and CDR2 (germline): SGHTA, FQGNSA. The CDR3 sequence is CASSLQGKETQYF. The CDR3 coding sequence is TGTGCCAGCAGCTTACAGGGGAAAGAGACCCAGTACTTC. Together with reference TRBV7-2 and TRBJ2-5, the CDR3 gives the full variable domain: GAGVSQSPSNKVTEKGKDVELRCDPISGHTALYWYRQSLGQGLEFLIYFQGNSAPDKSGLPSDRFSAERTGGSVSTLTIQRTQQEDSAVYLCASSLQGKETQYFGPGTRLLVL.

CDR3 region: CASSLQGKIGTGELFF. Written as DNA, the CDR3 is TGTGCCAGCAGCCTACAGGGGAAGATCGGCACCGGGGAGCTGTTTTTT. V is TRBV3-1 (or the pseudogene TRBV3-2) and J is TRBJ2-2; TRBD1 aligns across 7 bases. The V gene end was trimmed by 4 bases and the J gene end by 4 bases; junction bases not matched to a gene: 9. CDR3 length: 16 amino acids. Germline CDR1 is LGHDT and CDR2 is YNNKEL (reference sequence).

The chain uses TRBV7-6 and TRBJ2-1, with D possibly matching TRBD2 (5 bases). CDR1 is SGHVS and CDR2 is FNYEAQ in the germline V gene. Trimming pared 5 bases from V and 0 bases from J, leaving 11 bases between. This CDR3 is 15 amino acids long. CDR3 loop: CASSPEGSSYNEQFF. The CDR3 DNA is TGTGCCAGCAGCCCAGAGGGTAGCTCCTACAATGAGCAGTTCTTC.

The chain combines TRBV5-4 with TRBJ1-2; TRBD1 might be the D (6 bases). V was cut by 0 bases and J by 4 bases, with 16 bases left in between. This CDR3 contains 16 residues. Germline V gives CDR1 SGHNT, CDR2 YYREEE (reference sequence). In DNA form, the CDR3 reads TGTGCCAGCAGCTTGGCTTTCCGGGGGGCTGGCTATGGCTACACCTTC. It specifies CASSLAFRGAGYGYTF.

Only a few counts were recorded for this clone. The CDR3 coding sequence is TGTGCCACCAGTGCTCAGCGGGAGAGGAAAGAGACCCAGTACTTC. Residues: CATSAQRERKETQYF. This chain links TRBV15 with TRBJ2-5; 8 positions match TRBD2. V was clipped by 6 bases and J by 3 bases; unmatched bases: 9. The CDR3 runs to 15 residues. CDR1 is LNHNV and CDR2 is YYDKDF in the germline V gene (reference sequence).

This clone was seen more than once but under ten times. CDR3 coding DNA: TGTGCCAGCAGCCAGGTACCCGGGACTAGCGGAAACACCGGGGAGCTGTTTTTT. Translated: CASSQVPGTSGNTGELFF. The chain couples TRBV4-2 to TRBJ2-2; 11 bases fit TRBD2. Trimming took 3 bases from V and 2 from J; bases not matched to a gene: 8. This CDR3 is 18 amino acids long. CDR1 is LGHNA, CDR2 YNFKEQ, per germline.

The J gene is TRBJ1-1, the V gene TRBV2; 9 nucleotides line up with TRBD1. Germline V lookup: CDR1 SNHLY, CDR2 FYNNEI. After removal of 7 bases from V and 0 bases from J, the junction contained 15 bases not matched to a gene. This CDR3 region has 18 residues. This CDR3 reads CASNPGLVGTGMNTEAFF. CDR3 nucleotide sequence: TGTGCCAGCAACCCCGGGTTGGTCGGGACAGGGATGAACACTGAAGCTTTCTTT.

The CDR3 DNA sequence: TGTGCCAGCAGCGCGGCCGGGACATCCGATGAAAAACTGTTTTTT. This encodes CASSAAGTSDEKLFF. The chain is built from TRBV9 and TRBJ1-4; D is possibly TRBD1 (6 bases). Trimming took off 3 bases at V and 6 bases at J, with 15 bases between the two ends. CDR3 size: 15 residues. Germline CDR1 reads SGDLS; CDR2 reads YYNGEE.

The rearrangement links TRBV28 to TRBJ2-7, with 9 bases aligning to TRBD1. CDR1 is MDHEN and CDR2 is SYDVKM in the germline V gene. This CDR3 is built from 15 residues. V shed 5 bases and J 2 bases; nucleotides not matched to a gene: 7. The CDR3 sequence is CASSLSGTGTYEQYF. CDR3 nucleotides: TGTGCCAGCAGTCTCTCCGGGACAGGGACCTACGAGCAGTACTTC.